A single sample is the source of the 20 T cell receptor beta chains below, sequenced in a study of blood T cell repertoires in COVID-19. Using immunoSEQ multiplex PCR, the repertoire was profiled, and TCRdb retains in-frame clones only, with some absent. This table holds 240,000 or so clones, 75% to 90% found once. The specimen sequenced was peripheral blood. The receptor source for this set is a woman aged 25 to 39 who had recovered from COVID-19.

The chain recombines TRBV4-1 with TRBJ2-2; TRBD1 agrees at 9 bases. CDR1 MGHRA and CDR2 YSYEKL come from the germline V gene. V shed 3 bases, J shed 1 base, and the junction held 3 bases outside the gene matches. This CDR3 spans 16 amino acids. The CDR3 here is CASSQPGQGNTGELFF. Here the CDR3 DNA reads TGCGCCAGCAGCCAGCCGGGACAGGGGAACACCGGGGAGCTGTTTTTT.

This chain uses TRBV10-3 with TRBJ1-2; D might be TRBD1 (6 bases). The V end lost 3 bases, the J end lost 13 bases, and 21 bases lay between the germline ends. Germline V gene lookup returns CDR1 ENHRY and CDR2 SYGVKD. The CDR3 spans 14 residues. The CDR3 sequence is CAISDPGVPAGFTF. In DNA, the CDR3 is TGTGCCATCAGTGACCCAGGGGTCCCCGCTGGGTTCACCTTC.

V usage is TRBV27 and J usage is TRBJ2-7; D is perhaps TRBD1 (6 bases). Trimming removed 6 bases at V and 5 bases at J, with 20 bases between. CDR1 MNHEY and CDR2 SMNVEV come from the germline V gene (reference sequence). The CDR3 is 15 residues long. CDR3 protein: CASSLVGAGLNEQYF. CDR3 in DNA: TGTGCCAGCAGCCTCGTGGGGGCTGGGCTAAACGAGCAGTACTTC.

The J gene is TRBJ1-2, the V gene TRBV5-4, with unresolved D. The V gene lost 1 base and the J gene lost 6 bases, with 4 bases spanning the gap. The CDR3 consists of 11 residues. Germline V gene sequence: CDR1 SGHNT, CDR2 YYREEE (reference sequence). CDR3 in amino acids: CASSLNNGYTF. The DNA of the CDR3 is TGTGCCAGCAGCTTGAACAATGGCTACACCTTC. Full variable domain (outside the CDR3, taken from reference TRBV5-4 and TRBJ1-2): ETGVTQSPTHLIKTRGQQVTLRCSSQSGHNTVSWYQQALGQGPQFIFQYYREEENGRGNFPPRFSGLQFPNYSSELNVNALELDDSALYLCASSLNNGYTFGSGTRLTVV.

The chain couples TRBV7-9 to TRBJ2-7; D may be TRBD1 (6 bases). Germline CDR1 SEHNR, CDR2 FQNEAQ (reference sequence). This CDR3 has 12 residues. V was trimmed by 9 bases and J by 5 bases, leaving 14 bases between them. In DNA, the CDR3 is TGTGCCAGTCAAACCTCAGGGGACGAGCAGTACTTC. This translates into CASQTSGDEQYF. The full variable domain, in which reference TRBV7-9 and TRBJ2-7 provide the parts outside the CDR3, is DTGVSQNPRHKITKRGQNVTFRCDPISEHNRLYWYRQTLGQGPEFLTYFQNEAQLEKSRLLSDRFSAERPKGSFSTLEIQRTEQGDSAMYLCASQTSGDEQYFGPGTRLTVT.

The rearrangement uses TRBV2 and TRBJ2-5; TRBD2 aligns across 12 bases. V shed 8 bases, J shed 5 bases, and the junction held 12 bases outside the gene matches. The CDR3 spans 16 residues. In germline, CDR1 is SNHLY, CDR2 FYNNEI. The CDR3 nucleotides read TGTGCCAGCGGCCTAGGACTAGCGGGGCCCAGGGAGACCCAGTACTTC. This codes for CASGLGLAGPRETQYF.

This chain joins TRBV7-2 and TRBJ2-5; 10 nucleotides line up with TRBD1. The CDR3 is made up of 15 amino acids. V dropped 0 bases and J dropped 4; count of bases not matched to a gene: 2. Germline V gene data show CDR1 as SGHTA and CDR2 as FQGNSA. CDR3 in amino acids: CASSLAGTGVETQYF. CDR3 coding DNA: TGTGCCAGCAGCTTAGCCGGGACAGGGGTAGAGACCCAGTACTTC.

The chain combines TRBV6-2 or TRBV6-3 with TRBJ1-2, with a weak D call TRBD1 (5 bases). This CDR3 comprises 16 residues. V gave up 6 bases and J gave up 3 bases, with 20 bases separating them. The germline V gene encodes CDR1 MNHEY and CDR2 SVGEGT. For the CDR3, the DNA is TGTGCCAGCAGCCCTTTACAGGCCTCGAACTACTATGGCTACACCTTC. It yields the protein CASSPLQASNYYGYTF.

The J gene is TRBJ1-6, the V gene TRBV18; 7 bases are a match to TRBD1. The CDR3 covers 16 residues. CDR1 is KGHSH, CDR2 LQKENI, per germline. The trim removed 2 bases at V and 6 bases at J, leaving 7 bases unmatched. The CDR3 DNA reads TGTGCCAGCTCACCAAAGGGACAGAAGAGTAATTCACCCCTCCACTTT. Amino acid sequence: CASSPKGQKSNSPLHF.

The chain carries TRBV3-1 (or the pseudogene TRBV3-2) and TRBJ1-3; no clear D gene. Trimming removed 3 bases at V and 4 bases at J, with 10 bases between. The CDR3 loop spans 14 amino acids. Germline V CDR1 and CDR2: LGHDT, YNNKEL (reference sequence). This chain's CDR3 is CASSQKLEGNTIYF. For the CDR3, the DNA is TGTGCCAGCAGCCAGAAGCTAGAAGGAAACACCATATATTTT.

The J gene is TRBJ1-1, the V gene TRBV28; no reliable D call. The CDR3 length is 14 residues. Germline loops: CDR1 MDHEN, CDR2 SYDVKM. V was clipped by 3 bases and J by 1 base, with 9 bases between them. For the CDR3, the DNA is TGTGCCAGCAGTTTTGGCCCGTCGAACACTGAAGCTTTCTTT. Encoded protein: CASSFGPSNTEAFF. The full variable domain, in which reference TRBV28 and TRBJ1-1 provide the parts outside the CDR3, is DVKVTQSSRYLVKRTGEKVFLECVQDMDHENMFWYRQDPGLGLRLIYFSYDVKMKEKGDIPEGYSVSREKKERFSLILESASTNQTSMYLCASSFGPSNTEAFFGQGTRLTVV.

The CDR3 DNA is TGTGCCAGCAGGGGACAGGGCGACACTGAAGCTTTCTTT. Its protein is CASRGQGDTEAFF. This chain uses TRBV9 with TRBJ1-1; 9 nucleotides agree with TRBD1. The CDR3 has 13 residues. V trimming: 5 bases; J trimming: 3 bases; junction bases outside the gene matches: 2. Looked up from germline, CDR1 is SGDLS and CDR2 is YYNGEE.

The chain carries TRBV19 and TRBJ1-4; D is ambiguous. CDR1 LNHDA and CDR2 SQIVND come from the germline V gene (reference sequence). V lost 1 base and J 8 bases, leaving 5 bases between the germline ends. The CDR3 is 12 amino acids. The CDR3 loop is CASSIGREKLFF. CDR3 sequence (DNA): TGTGCCAGTAGTATAGGGAGGGAAAAACTGTTTTTT. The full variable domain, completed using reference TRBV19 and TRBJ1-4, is DGGITQSPKYLFRKEGQNVTLSCEQNLNHDAMYWYRQDPGQGLRLIYYSQIVNDFQKGDIAEGYSVSREKKESFPLTVTSAQKNPTAFYLCASSIGREKLFFGSGTQLSVL.

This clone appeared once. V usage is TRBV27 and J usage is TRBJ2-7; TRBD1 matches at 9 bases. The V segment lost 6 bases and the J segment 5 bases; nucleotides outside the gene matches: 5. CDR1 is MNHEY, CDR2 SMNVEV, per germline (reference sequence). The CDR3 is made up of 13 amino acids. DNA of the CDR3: TGTGCCAGCAGACCGACAGGGGGGGACGAGCAGTACTTC. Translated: CASRPTGGDEQYF.

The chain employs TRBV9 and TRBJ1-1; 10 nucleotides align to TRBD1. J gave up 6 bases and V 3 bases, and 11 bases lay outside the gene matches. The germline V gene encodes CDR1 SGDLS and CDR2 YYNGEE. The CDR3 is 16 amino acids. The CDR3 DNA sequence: TGTGCCAGCAGCGCTGGGACAGGGGCCTTAGGAGCTGAAGCTTTCTTT. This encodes CASSAGTGALGAEAFF.

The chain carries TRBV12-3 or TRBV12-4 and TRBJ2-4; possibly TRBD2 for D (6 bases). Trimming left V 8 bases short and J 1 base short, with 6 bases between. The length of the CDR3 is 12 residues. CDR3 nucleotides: TGTGCCAGCGCGGGGGCCAAAAACATTCAGTACTTC. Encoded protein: CASAGAKNIQYF.

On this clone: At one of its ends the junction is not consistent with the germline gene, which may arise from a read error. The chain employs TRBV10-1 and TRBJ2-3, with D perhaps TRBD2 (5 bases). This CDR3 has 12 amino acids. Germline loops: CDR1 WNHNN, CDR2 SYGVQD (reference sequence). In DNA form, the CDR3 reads TGCGCCAGCAGCGGGGTCACAAATACGCAGTATTTT. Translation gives CASSGVTNTQYF.

The CDR3 bases are TGTGCCAGTAGTATAAGGACAGTTCAAAATTCACCCCTCCACTTT. Translated, it gives CASSIRTVQNSPLHF. This chain joins TRBV19 and TRBJ1-6, with D possibly TRBD1 on 6 matching bases. Trimming left V 2 bases short and J 7 bases short, with 12 bases between. The germline V gene has CDR1 LNHDA and CDR2 SQIVND (reference sequence). The CDR3 runs 15 residues.

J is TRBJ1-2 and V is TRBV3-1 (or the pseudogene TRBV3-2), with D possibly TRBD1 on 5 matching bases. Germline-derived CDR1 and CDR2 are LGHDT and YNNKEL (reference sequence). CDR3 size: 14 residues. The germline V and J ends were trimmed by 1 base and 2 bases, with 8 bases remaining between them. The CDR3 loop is CASSQVSGNYGYTF. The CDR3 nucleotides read TGTGCCAGCAGCCAAGTATCAGGGAACTATGGCTACACCTTC.

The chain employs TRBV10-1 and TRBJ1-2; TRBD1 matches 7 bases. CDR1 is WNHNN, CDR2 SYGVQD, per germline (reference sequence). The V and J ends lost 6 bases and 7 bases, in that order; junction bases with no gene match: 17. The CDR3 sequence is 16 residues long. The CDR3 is CASRRQGRSVYCGYTF. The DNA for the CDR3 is TGCGCCAGCAGGAGACAGGGTAGGTCTGTGTATTGTGGCTACACCTTC.